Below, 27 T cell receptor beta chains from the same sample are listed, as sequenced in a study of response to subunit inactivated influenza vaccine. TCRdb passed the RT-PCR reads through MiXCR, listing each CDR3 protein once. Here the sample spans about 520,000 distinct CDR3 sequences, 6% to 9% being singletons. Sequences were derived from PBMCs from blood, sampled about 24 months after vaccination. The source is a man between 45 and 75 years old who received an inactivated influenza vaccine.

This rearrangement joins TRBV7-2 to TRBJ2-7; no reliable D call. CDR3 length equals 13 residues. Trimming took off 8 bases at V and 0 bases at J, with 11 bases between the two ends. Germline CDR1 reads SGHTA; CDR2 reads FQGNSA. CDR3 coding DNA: TGTGCCAGCCGTCTTCAGGCCTCCTACGAGCAGTACTTC. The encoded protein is CASRLQASYEQYF.

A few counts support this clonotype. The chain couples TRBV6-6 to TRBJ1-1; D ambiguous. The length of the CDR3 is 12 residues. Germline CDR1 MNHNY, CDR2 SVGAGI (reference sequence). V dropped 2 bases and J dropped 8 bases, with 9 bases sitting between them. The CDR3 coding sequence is TGTGCCAGCAGTTACGGGTCGGGGGAAGCTTTCTTT. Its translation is CASSYGSGEAFF.

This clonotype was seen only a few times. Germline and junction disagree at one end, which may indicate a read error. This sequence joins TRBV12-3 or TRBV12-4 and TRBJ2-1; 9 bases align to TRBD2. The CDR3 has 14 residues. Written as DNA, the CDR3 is TGTGCCAGCGGTTTAGCGGGAGTGCGATTGGAGCAGTTCTTC. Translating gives CASGLAGVRLEQFF.

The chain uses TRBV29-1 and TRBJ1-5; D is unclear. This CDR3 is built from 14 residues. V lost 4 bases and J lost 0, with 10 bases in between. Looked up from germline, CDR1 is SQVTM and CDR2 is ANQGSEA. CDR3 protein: CSVAVAGSNQPQHF. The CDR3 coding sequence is TGCAGCGTTGCCGTCGCAGGTAGCAATCAGCCCCAGCATTTT. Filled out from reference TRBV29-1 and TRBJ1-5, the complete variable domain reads SAVISQKPSRDICQRGTSLTIQCQVDSQVTMMFWYRQQPGQSLTLIATANQGSEATYESGFVIDKFPISRPNLTFSTLTVSNMSPEDSSIYLCSVAVAGSNQPQHFGDGTRLSIL.

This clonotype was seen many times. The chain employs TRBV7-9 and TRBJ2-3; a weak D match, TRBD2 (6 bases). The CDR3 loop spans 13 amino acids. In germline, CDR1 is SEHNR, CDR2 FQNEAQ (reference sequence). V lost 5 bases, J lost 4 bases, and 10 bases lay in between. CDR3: CASSRSGADTQYF. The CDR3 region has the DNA TGTGCCAGCAGCCGTTCGGGGGCAGATACGCAGTATTTT.

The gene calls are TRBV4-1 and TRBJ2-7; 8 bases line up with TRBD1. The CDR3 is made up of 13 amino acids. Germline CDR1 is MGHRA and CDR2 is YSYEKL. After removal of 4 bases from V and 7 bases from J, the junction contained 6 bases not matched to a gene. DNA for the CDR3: TGCGCCAGCAGCCCGACAGGGGTCCAAGAGCAGTACTTC. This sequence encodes CASSPTGVQEQYF.

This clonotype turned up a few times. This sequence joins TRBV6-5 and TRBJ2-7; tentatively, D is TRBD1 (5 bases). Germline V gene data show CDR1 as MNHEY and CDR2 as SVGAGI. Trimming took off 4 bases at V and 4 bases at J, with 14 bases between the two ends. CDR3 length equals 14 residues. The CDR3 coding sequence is TGTGCCAGCAGTTTTGGGCAGGGATTTTACGAGCAGTACTTC. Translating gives CASSFGQGFYEQYF.

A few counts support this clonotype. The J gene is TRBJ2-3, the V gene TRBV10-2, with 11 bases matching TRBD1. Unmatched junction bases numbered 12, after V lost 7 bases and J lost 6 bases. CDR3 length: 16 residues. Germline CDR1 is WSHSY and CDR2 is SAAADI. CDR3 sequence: CASKARTGGAGDTQYF. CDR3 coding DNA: TGCGCCAGCAAAGCCAGGACAGGGGGCGCAGGGGATACGCAGTATTTT.

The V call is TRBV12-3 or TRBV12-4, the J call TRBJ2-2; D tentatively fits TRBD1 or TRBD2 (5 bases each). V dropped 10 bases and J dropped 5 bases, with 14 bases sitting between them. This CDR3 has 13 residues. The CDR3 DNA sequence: TGTGCCACCGGGGTCTGGGGGACCGGGGAGCTGTTTTTT. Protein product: CATGVWGTGELFF.

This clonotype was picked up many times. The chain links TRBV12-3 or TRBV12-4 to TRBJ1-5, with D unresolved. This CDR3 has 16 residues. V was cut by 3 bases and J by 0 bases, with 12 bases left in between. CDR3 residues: CASSFLSGLSNQPQHF. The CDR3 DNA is TGTGCCAGCAGTTTTTTGTCAGGTCTTAGCAATCAGCCCCAGCATTTT.

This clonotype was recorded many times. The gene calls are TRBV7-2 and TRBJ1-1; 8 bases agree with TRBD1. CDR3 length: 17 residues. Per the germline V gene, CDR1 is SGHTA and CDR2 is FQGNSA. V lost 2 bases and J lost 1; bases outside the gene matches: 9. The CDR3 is CASSLWVDRGPNTEAFF. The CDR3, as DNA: TGTGCCAGCAGCTTATGGGTAGACAGGGGCCCGAACACTGAAGCTTTCTTT.

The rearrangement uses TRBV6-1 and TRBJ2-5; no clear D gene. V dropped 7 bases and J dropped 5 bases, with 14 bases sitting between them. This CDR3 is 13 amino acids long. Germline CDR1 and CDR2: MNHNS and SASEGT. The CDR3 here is CASNMDGPETQYF. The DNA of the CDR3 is TGTGCCAGCAATATGGACGGGCCCGAGACCCAGTACTTC.

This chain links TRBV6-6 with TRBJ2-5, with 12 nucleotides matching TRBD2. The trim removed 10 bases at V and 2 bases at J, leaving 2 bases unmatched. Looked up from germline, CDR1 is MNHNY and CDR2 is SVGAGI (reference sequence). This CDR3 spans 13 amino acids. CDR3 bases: TGTGCCATCGGACTAGCGGGACAAGAGACCCAGTACTTC. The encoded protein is CAIGLAGQETQYF.

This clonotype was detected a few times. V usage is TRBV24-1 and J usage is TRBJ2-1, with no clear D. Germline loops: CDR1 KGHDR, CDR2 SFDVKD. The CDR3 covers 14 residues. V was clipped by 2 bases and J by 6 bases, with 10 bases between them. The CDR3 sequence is CATSDSRLPNEQFF. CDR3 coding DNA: TGTGCCACCAGTGATTCCCGTCTTCCCAATGAGCAGTTCTTC.

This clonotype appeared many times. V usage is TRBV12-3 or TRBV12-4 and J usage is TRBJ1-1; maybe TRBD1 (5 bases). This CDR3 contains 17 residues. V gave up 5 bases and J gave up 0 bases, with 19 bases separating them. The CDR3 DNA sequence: TGTGCCAGCAGTCCAATCCGGGGTGGGGCTTTGAACACTGAAGCTTTCTTT. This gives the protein CASSPIRGGALNTEAFF.

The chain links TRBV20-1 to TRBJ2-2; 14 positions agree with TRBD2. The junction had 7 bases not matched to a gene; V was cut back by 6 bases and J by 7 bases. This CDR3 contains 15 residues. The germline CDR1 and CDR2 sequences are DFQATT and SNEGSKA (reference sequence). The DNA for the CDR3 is TGCAGTGCAACGGGACTAGCGGGAGTGGACGGGGAGCTGTTTTTT. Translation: CSATGLAGVDGELFF.

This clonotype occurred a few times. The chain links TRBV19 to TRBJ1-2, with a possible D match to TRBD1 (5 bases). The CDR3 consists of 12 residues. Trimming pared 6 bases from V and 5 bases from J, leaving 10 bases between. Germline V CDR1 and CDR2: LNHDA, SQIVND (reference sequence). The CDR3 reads CASSKTAYGYTF. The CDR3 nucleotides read TGTGCCAGTAGCAAGACAGCTTATGGCTACACCTTC.

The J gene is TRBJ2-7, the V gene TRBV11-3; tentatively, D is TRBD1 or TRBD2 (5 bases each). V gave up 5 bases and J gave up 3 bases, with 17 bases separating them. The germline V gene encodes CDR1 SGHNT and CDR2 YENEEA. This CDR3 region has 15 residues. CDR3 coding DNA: TGTGCCAGCAGCCCCAAAGGGGACGGGTTCTACGAGCAGTACTTC. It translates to CASSPKGDGFYEQYF. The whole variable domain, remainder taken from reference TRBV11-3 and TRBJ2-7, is EAGVVQSPRYKIIEKKQPVAFWCNPISGHNTLYWYLQNLGQGPELLIRYENEEAVDDSQLPKDRFSAERLKGVDSTLKIQPAELGDSAVYLCASSPKGDGFYEQYFGPGTRLTVT.

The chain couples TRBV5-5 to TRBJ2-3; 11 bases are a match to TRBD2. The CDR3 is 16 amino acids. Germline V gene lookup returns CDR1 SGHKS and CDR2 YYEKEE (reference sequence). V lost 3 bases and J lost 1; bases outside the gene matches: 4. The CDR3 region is CASSSPLAGGTDTQYF. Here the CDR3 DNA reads TGTGCCAGCAGCTCACCACTAGCGGGGGGCACAGATACGCAGTATTTT.

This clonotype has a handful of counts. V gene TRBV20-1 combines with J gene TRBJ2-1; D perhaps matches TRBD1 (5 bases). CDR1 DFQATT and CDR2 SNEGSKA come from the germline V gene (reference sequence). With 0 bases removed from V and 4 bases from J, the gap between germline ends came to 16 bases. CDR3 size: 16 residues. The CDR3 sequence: CSARDPAGLVYNEQFF. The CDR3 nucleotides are TGCAGTGCTAGAGATCCGGCAGGGCTTGTATACAATGAGCAGTTCTTC.

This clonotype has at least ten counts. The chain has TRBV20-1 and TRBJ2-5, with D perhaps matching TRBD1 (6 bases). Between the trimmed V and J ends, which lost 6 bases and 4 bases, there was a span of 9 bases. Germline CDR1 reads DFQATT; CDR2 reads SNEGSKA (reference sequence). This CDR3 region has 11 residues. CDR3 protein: CSATGPETQYF. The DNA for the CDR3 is TGCAGTGCCACAGGGCCAGAGACCCAGTACTTC.

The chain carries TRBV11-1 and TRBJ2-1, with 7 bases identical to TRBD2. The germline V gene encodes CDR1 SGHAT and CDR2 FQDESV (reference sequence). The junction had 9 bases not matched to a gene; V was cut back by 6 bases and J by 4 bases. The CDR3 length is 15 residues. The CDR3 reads CASSPKRREYNEQFF. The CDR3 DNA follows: TGTGCCAGCAGTCCAAAGAGGCGGGAGTACAATGAGCAGTTCTTC.

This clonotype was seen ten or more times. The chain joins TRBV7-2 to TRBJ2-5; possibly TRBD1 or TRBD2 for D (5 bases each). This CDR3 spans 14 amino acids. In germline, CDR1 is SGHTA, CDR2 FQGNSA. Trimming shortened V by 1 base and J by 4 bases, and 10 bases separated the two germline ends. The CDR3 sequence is CASSLGLGTETQYF. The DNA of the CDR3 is TGTGCCAGCAGCTTAGGTCTAGGGACAGAGACCCAGTACTTC.

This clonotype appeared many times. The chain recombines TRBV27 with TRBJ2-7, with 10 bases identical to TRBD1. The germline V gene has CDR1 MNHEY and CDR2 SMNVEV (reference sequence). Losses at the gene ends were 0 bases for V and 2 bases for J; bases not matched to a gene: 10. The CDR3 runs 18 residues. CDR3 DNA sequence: TGTGCCAGCAGTTTATCGTGGGGACAGGGGCCGCGGACCTACGAGCAGTACTTC. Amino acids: CASSLSWGQGPRTYEQYF.

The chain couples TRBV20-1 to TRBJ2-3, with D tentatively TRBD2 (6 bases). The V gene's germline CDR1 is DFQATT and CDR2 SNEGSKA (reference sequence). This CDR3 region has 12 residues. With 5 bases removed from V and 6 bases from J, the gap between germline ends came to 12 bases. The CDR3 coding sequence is TGCAGTGCTGAGAGCAGCGGGGATACGCAGTATTTT. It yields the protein CSAESSGDTQYF.

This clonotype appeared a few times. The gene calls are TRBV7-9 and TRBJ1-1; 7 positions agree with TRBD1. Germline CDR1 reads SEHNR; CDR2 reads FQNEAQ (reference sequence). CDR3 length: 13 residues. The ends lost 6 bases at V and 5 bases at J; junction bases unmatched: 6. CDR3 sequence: CASRGQSGTEAFF. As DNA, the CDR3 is TGTGCCAGCAGGGGACAGTCGGGGACTGAAGCTTTCTTT.

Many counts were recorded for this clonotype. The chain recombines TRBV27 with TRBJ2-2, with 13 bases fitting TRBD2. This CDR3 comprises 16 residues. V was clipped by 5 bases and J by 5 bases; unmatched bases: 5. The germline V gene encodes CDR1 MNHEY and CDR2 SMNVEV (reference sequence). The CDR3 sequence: CASSPGTSGKTGELFF. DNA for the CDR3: TGTGCCAGCAGTCCAGGGACTAGCGGGAAAACCGGGGAGCTGTTTTTT.